This T cell receptor (beta chain) was recorded in a study of cytomegalovirus exposure and HLA in healthy donors. The wider study: Around 86 million unique TCRs, all from HLA-typed donors, were included in an early release of the data.

Despite likely unrecorded immune exposures, the donors were nominally healthy at the time of sampling. Germline V gene data show CDR1 as SGHRS and CDR2 as YFSETQ. This CDR3 spans 16 amino acids. Trimming shortened V by 1 base and J by 0 bases, and 8 bases separated the two germline ends. General observations from the study: Productive rates of about 90% or about 30% were seen for most TCR beta V segments in an earlier analysis.

Concerning this clone: Its target is unknown.

PCR employed 60 Vbeta and 13 Jbeta primers. The method was immunoSEQ multiplex PCR; TCRdb's version includes in-frame clones alone and lacks a portion of them. This sample lists tens of thousands of clones; its ten largest clones have approximately 0.58%. The sequencing sample was made of PBMCs. J is TRBJ1-6 and V is TRBV5-1; D gene ambiguous. The TCR was taken from a man over 45 in good health and CMV-seronegative. This chain's CDR3 is CASSLTVSSYNSPLHF. The CDR3 coding sequence is TGCGCCAGCAGCTTGACAGTGAGCTCCTATAATTCACCCCTCCACTTT.